Below are 3 T cell receptor beta chains sequenced from a single sample in a study of blood T cell repertoires in COVID-19. TCRdb keeps only in-frame clones here, not all; method: immunoSEQ multiplex PCR. The sample includes 150,000 or so clones, under 85% of them seen just once. Sequenced sample: peripheral blood. The source is a man aged 55-75 years with COVID-19, enrolled during active disease.

The chain carries TRBV30 and TRBJ1-1; D is perhaps TRBD1 (5 bases). The CDR3 totals 14 residues. V was pared by 3 bases and J by 2 bases, with 13 bases between. Per the germline V gene, CDR1 is GTSNPN and CDR2 is SVGIG (reference sequence). CDR3 sequence: CAWRFWQGNTEAFF. CDR3 nucleotides: TGTGCCTGGAGGTTTTGGCAGGGAAACACTGAAGCTTTCTTT.

CDR3 coding DNA: TGTGCCAGCAGCCCTCGGACGGCGGGAGTCTACGAGCAGTACTTC. Its protein product is CASSPRTAGVYEQYF. This chain joins TRBV3-1 (or the pseudogene TRBV3-2) and TRBJ2-7; 7 bases line up with TRBD2. Trimming removed 4 bases from V and 3 bases from J; junction bases left unmatched: 9. Germline V CDR1 and CDR2: LGHDT, YNNKEL (reference sequence). This CDR3 region has 15 residues.

The chain has TRBV19 and TRBJ1-2; D gene ambiguous. Trimming stripped 5 bases from V and 4 bases from J, with 11 bases between. CDR1 is LNHDA and CDR2 is SQIVND in the germline V gene (reference sequence). The CDR3 spans 13 residues. For the CDR3, the DNA is TGTGCCAGTAGTCCGGCGGGAACCTATGGCTACACCTTC. It encodes CASSPAGTYGYTF.